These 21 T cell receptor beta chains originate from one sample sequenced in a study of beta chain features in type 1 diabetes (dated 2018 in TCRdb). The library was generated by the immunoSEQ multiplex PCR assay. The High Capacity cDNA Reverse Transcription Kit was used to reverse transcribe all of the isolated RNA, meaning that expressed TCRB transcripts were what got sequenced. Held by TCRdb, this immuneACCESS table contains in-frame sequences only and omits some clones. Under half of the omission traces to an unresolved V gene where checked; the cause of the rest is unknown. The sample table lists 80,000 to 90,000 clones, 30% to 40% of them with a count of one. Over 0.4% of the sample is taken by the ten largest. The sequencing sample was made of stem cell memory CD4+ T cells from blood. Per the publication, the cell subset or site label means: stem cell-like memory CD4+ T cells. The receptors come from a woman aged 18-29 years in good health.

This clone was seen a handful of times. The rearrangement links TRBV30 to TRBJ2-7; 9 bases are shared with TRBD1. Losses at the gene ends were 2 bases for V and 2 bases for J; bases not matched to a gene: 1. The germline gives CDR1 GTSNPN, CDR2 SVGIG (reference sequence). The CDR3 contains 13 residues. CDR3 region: CAWSRQGAYEQYF. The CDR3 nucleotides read TGTGCCTGGAGTAGACAGGGGGCCTACGAGCAGTACTTC.

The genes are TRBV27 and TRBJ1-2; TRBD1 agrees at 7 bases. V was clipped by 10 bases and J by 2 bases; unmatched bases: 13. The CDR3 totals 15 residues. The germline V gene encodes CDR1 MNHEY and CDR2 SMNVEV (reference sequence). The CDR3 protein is CATTPRTGLNYGYTF. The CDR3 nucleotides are TGTGCCACCACACCCCGGACAGGACTGAACTATGGCTACACCTTC.

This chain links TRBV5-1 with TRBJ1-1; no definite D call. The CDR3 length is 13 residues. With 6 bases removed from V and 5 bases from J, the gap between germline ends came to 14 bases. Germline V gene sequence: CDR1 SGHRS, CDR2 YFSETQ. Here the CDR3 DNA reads TGCGCCAGCACCTCCGGTGGGGAGACTGAAGCTTTCTTT. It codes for CASTSGGETEAFF.

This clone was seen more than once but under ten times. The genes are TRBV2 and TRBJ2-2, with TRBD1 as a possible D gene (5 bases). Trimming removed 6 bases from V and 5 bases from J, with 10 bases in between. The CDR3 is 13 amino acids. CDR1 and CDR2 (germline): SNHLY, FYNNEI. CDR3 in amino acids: CASSTQGTGELFF. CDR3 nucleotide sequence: TGTGCCAGCAGCACGCAGGGAACCGGGGAGCTGTTTTTT.

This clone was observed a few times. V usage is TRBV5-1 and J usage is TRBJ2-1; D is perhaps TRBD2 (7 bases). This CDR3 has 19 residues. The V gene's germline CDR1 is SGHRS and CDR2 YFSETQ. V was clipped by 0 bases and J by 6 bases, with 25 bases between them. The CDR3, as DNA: TGCGCCAGCAGCTTGGTAGGGGGGGGGCCTGAAATGGGGAGCAATGAGCAGTTCTTC. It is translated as CASSLVGGGPEMGSNEQFF.

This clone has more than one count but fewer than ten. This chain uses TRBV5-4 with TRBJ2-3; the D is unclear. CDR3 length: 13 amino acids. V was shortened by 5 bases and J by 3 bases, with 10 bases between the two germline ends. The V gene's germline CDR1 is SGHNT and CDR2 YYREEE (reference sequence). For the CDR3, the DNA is TGTGCCAGCAGTAGCCCAGTAACAGATACGCAGTATTTT. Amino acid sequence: CASSSPVTDTQYF.

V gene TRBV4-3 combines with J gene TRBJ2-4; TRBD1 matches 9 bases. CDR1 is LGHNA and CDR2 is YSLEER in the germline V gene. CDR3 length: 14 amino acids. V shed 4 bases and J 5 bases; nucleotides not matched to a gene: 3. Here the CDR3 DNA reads TGCGCCAGCAGCCCGGACAGGGGCCAAAACATTCAGTACTTC. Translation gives CASSPDRGQNIQYF.

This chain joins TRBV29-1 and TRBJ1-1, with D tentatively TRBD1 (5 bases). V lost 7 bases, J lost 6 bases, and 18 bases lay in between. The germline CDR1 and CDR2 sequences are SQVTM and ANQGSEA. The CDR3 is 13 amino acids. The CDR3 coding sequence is TGCAGCGGGATTAGGACATCGTTGTCTGAAGCTTTCTTT. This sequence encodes CSGIRTSLSEAFF. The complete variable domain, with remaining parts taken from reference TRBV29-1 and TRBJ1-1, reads SAVISQKPSRDICQRGTSLTIQCQVDSQVTMMFWYRQQPGQSLTLIATANQGSEATYESGFVIDKFPISRPNLTFSTLTVSNMSPEDSSIYLCSGIRTSLSEAFFGQGTRLTVV.

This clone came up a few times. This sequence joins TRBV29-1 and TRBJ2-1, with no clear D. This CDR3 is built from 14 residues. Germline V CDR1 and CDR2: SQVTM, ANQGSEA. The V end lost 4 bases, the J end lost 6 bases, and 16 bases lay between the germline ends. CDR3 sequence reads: CSVVDGDPGNEQFF. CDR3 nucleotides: TGCAGCGTTGTAGACGGAGATCCTGGCAATGAGCAGTTCTTC.

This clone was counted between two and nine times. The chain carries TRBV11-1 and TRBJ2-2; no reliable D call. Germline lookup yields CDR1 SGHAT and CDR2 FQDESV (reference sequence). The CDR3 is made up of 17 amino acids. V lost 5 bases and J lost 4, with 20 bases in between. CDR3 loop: CASSPILVQPGTGELFF. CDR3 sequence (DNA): TGTGCCAGCAGCCCCATCCTCGTCCAACCGGGCACCGGGGAGCTGTTTTTT.

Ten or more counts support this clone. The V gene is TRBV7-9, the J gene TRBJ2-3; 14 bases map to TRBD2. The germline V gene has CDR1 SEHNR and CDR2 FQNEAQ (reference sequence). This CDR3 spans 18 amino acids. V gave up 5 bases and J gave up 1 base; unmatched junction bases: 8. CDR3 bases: TGTGCCAGCAGCCGTGGACTAGCGGGGGGCCTAGGCACAGATACGCAGTATTTT. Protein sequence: CASSRGLAGGLGTDTQYF. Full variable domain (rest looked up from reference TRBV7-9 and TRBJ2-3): DTGVSQNPRHKITKRGQNVTFRCDPISEHNRLYWYRQTLGQGPEFLTYFQNEAQLEKSRLLSDRFSAERPKGSFSTLEIQRTEQGDSAMYLCASSRGLAGGLGTDTQYFGPGTRLTVL.

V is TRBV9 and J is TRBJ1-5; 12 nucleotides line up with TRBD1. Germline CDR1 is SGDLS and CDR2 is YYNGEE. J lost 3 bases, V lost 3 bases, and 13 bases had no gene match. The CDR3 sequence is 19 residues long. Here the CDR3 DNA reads TGTGCCAGCAGCGAGCGTAGAGGGGGACAGGGGGCGTACAATCAGCCCCAGCATTTT. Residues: CASSERRGGQGAYNQPQHF. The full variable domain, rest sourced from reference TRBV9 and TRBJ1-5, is DSGVTQTPKHLITATGQRVTLRCSPRSGDLSVYWYQQSLDQGLQFLIQYYNGEERAKGNILERFSAQQFPDLHSELNLSSLELGDSALYFCASSERRGGQGAYNQPQHFGDGTRLSIL.

The CDR3 here is CASRISGEKLFF. DNA for the CDR3: TGTGCCAGCAGGATTTCCGGGGAAAAACTGTTTTTT. The rearrangement joins TRBV28 to TRBJ1-4, with unresolved D. Germline V gene lookup returns CDR1 MDHEN and CDR2 SYDVKM. The CDR3 is 12 residues long. V was cut by 6 bases and J by 8 bases, with 10 bases left in between.

The CDR3: CASSGQGFDTEAFF. CDR3 in DNA: TGTGCCAGCAGCGGACAGGGCTTTGACACTGAAGCTTTCTTT. V is TRBV7-9 and J is TRBJ1-1, with TRBD1 identical over 8 bases. V dropped 5 bases and J dropped 3; count of bases not matched to a gene: 5. This CDR3 region has 14 residues. The germline CDR1 and CDR2 sequences are SEHNR and FQNEAQ (reference sequence). The whole variable domain, remainder taken from reference TRBV7-9 and TRBJ1-1, is DTGVSQNPRHKITKRGQNVTFRCDPISEHNRLYWYRQTLGQGPEFLTYFQNEAQLEKSRLLSDRFSAERPKGSFSTLEIQRTEQGDSAMYLCASSGQGFDTEAFFGQGTRLTVV.

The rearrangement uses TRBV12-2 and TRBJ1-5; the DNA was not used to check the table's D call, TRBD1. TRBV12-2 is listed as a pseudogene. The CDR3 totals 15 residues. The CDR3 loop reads CASRFKTGSRQPQHF. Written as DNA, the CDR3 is TGTGCAAGTCGCTTCAAGACAGGGTCGAGACAGCCCCAGCATTTT.

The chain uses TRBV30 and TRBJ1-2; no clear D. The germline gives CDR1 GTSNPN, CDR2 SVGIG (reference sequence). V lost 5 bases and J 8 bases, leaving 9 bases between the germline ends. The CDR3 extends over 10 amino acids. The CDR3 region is CAWGGIGYTF. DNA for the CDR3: TGTGCCTGGGGAGGGATCGGCTACACCTTC.

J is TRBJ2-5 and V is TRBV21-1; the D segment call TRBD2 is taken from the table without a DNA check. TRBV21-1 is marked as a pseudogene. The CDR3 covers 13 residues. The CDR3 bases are TGTGCCACCAGCCGGAGGGGGGGGGAGACCCAGTACTTC. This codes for CATSRRGGETQYF.

DNA for the CDR3: TGTGCCAGCAGCGCCCGGGACAGTGCCTACGAGCAGTACTTC. Translation gives CASSARDSAYEQYF. The V gene is TRBV9, the J gene TRBJ2-7; 7 positions agree with TRBD1. The junction had 5 bases not matched to a gene; V was cut back by 3 bases and J by 2 bases. The CDR3 has 14 residues. Germline CDR1 and CDR2: SGDLS and YYNGEE.

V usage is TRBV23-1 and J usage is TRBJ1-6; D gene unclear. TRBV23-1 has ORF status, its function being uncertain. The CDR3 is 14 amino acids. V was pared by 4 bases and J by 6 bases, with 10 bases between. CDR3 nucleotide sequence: TGCGCCAGCAGTCTACGGCGGGGTAATTCACCCCTCCACTTT. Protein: CASSLRRGNSPLHF.

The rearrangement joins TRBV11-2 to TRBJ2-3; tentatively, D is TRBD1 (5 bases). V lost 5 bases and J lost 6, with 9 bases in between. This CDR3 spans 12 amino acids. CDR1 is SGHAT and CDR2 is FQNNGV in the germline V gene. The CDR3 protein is CASSPNRDTQYF. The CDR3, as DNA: TGTGCCAGCAGCCCGAACAGGGATACGCAGTATTTT.

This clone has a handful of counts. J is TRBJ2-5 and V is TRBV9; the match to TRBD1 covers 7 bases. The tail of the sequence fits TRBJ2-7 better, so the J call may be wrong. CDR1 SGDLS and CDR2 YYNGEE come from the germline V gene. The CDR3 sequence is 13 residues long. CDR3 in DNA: TGTGCCAGCAGCCCGCGACAGGGCTACGAGCAGTACTTC. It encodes CASSPRQGYEQYF.